This T cell receptor (beta chain) was captured by sequencing in a study of cytomegalovirus exposure and HLA in healthy donors. Study at large: Of around 400 genotyped donors, roughly 81% grouped in the Caucasian-associated ancestry cluster.

The PCR made use of 60 Vbeta and 13 Jbeta primers. Sequencing was performed with immunoSEQ multiplex PCR; in TCRdb, only in-frame clones are kept and a portion is missing. The data contain around 150,000 clones, 60% to 80% of them singletons. Findings and limits, study-wide: A classifier reportedly called cytomegalovirus status with high sensitivity and specificity. Likely technical artifact: a cluster of highly shared sequence variants. The HLA-A and HLA-B alleles of most subjects were reportedly predicted accurately from TCR beta sequences.

Per the germline V gene, CDR1 is SGHNT and CDR2 is YYREEE (reference sequence). V was cut by 7 bases and J by 2 bases, with 13 bases left in between. The CDR3 is 13 residues long. Notes on this clone: Its antigen is not known.

This receptor was taken from a male donor in good health and CMV-seronegative. The V call is TRBV5-4, the J call TRBJ2-7; D may be TRBD2 (5 bases). Sequencing was done on a sample of PBMCs. The CDR3 nucleotides are TGTGCCAGCGGAAACTGGGAGACCTACGAGCAGTACTTC. Protein sequence: CASGNWETYEQYF.